Detailed here is one T cell receptor beta chain. Its antigen is not known. Noted treatment: approximately 10-day PBMC culture with coronavirus spike peptide pools or control peptides (ViraFEST assay). With around 10 ug/ml peptide pools and roughly 10 IU/ml IL-2, PBMCs were cultured at some 2.2 million per well. The CDR3 runs to 18 residues. The V gene lost 2 bases and the J gene lost 2 bases, with 20 bases spanning the gap. CDR1 is MNHEY, CDR2 SVGAGI, per germline. This sample stems from a study of vaccination and CD4 T cells after COVID-19. Background on the study: The stimulating agents, overlapping spike peptides, came from SARS-CoV-2, HCoV-NL63, HCoV-OC43 and HCoV-229E. Study outcomes and limitations: Although the median of SARS-CoV-2-reactive clonotypes rose from 21 to 38, the change was not significant.

Cultured CD4+ T cells had their DNA profiled by the Oncomine TCR Beta short-read assay. Using the QIAamp micro DNA kit, genomic DNA was extracted from the CD4+ T cells that had been cultured. TCRdb ran MiXCR on the PCR reads and lists one entry per CDR3 protein. This table has some 23,000 distinct CDR3 sequences, roughly 44% appearing once. Sequenced here: CD4+ T cells from blood, cultured in vitro, sampled before SARS-CoV-2 vaccination. The V gene is TRBV6-5, the J gene TRBJ2-3, with D perhaps matching TRBD2 (6 bases). The source of this sequence is a human donor who received a COVID-19 vaccine. CDR3 in DNA: TGTGCCAGCAGTTACCTCGTGGGGGTGGTAGCGGACACAGATACGCAGTATTTT. The encoded protein is CASSYLVGVVADTDTQYF.